This TCR beta chain originates from a study of shared clonotypes between healthy human individuals. Cells designated naive CD8 were CD45RO-negative and were positively selected for CCR7, with terminally differentiated effector memory CD45RA+ cells excluded. The V end was cut by 1 base, the J end by 5 bases, with 13 bases between. The germline CDR1 and CDR2 sequences are LGHNA and YSLEER. The CDR3 runs to 15 residues. Profiled with immunoSEQ multiplex PCR; TCRdb holds only in-frame clones, not every one. This table has about 2 million clones, about 95% appearing once. This TCR was sampled from a man younger than 30 in good health. The V gene is TRBV4-3, the J gene TRBJ2-3, with D unclear. Sequenced sample: naive CD8+ T cells sorted from blood. The CDR3 is CASSQVMDIGDTQYF. CDR3 sequence (DNA): TGCGCCAGCAGCCAAGTCATGGATATAGGAGATACGCAGTATTTT.